This T cell receptor beta chain was sequenced in a study of cytomegalovirus exposure and HLA in healthy donors. About the research overall: From donors who were HLA-typed, an early data release held 81 million or so unique TCRs. Whole-study results and caveats: Later analysis found that TCR beta chains associated with HLA were more clonally expanded than other, equally common chains. Among donors in an Asian-associated ancestry cluster, a later analysis reportedly found fewer N-insertions than the roughly 700-donor mean.

A multiplex PCR was run with 60 Vbeta primers and 13 Jbeta primers. The repertoire was sequenced with immunoSEQ multiplex PCR; TCRdb's copy has only in-frame clones and lacks some. Among about 170,000 clones, 70% to 80% were seen once, and the ten largest hold less than 1%. CDR1 SGHDT and CDR2 YYEEEE come from the germline V gene. The CDR3 extends over 15 amino acids. Details on this clone: Its antigen remains unknown.

The TCR was taken from a female donor in good health and CMV-seronegative. The rearrangement uses TRBV5-6 and TRBJ2-5; TRBD1 aligns across 9 bases. The assigned J gene may be wrong: the sequence end matches TRBJ2-7 better. Input material: PBMCs. The CDR3 nucleotides read TGTGCCAGCAGCTTGTTAGGGACAGGGACCTACGAGCAGTACTTC. It specifies CASSLLGTGTYEQYF.